Listed below are T cell receptor beta chains from one sample, sequenced in a study of T-cell reconstitution after alpha-beta-depleted transplantation in children. TCRdb re-analysed the PCR reads in MiXCR, keeping a single row per CDR3 protein. The sample includes 300,000 to 400,000 distinct CDR3 sequences, 23% of them seen just once. The material was PBMCs, mostly from graft donor cells, obtained 180 days after TCRalphabeta/CD19-depleted stem cell transplant. These receptors were collected from a male patient aged 10 to 17 who had a stem cell transplant for acute lymphoblastic leukemia, so the T cells may come from the graft donor. Both conserved end residues are part of each CDR3. A D gene is named only where the DNA matches it firmly. Clone sizes are given selectively: once, few, many, or a class where the clone is expanded.

D	size	V	J	length	CDR3	DNA
NA	few	TRBV6-2/TRBV6-3	TRBJ2-2	13	CASSYRATGELFF	TGTGCCAGCAGTTATCGGGCAACCGGGGAGCTGTTTTTT
NA	NA	TRBV5-1	TRBJ2-3	15	CASSLGGGLADTQYF	TGCGCCAGCAGCTTGGGAGGGGGACTGGCAGATACGCAGTATTTT
NA	many	TRBV11-3	TRBJ2-7	13	CASSLSDSLEQYF	TGTGCCAGCAGCTTATCGGACTCCCTGGAGCAGTACTTC
TRBD2	few	TRBV7-6	TRBJ2-7	14	CASSPGTSGGEQYF	TGTGCCAGCAGCCCGGGGACTAGCGGGGGGGAGCAGTACTTC
NA	NA	TRBV12-3/TRBV12-4	TRBJ2-7	16	CASSQTRDKVGYEQYF	TGTGCCAGCAGCCAAACCCGTGACAAGGTGGGCTACGAGCAGTACTTC
TRBD1	NA	TRBV5-1	TRBJ1-4	16	CASSPRPGGRSEKLFF	TGCGCCAGCAGCCCTAGACCAGGGGGTCGAAGTGAAAAACTGTTTTTT
NA	NA	TRBV5-6	TRBJ2-7	14	CASSSMTVSYEQYF	TGTGCCAGCAGCTCTATGACAGTCTCCTACGAGCAGTACTTC
NA	NA	TRBV9	TRBJ2-3	15	CASSVETGGEDTQYF	TGTGCCAGCAGCGTCGAGACAGGAGGCGAAGATACGCAGTATTTT
NA	NA	TRBV13	TRBJ1-6	14	CASSLAGAYSPLHF	TGTGCCAGCAGCTTAGCCGGGGCATATTCACCCCTCCACTTT
NA	few	TRBV29-1	TRBJ2-7	12	CSATYMNYEQYF	TGCAGCGCCACTTACATGAACTACGAGCAGTACTTC
NA	NA	TRBV7-3	TRBJ1-1	16	CASSLIPSQGGTEAFF	TGTGCCAGCAGCTTAATCCCCTCCCAGGGAGGCACTGAAGCTTTCTTT
NA	few	TRBV5-1	TRBJ2-7	14	CASSLALRKGEQYF	TGCGCCAGCAGCTTGGCACTCAGGAAGGGCGAGCAGTACTTC
NA	NA	TRBV28	TRBJ2-7	13	CASTLGPSYEQYF	TGTGCCAGCACTCTCGGGCCTTCCTACGAGCAGTACTTC
TRBD1	few	TRBV7-9	TRBJ1-5	15	CASSSDRYSNQPQHF	TGTGCCAGCAGCTCGGACAGGTATAGCAATCAGCCCCAGCATTTT
NA	few	TRBV7-9	TRBJ2-2	15	CASSLASGLTGELFF	TGTGCCAGCAGCTTAGCGTCAGGGTTGACCGGGGAGCTGTTTTTT
NA	NA	TRBV7-9	TRBJ1-2	16	CASSLAGGDANYGYTF	TGTGCCAGCAGCTTAGCGGGGGGCGACGCTAACTATGGCTACACCTTC
TRBD1	NA	TRBV7-2	TRBJ2-7	17	CASSLAPDRPPSYEQYF	TGTGCCAGCAGCTTAGCGCCGGACAGGCCCCCCTCCTACGAGCAGTACTTC
NA	NA	TRBV7-3	TRBJ1-2	15	CASSPGGGEGYGYTF	TGTGCCAGCAGCCCCGGAGGGGGGGAAGGCTATGGCTACACCTTC
NA	few	TRBV4-1	TRBJ2-1	15	CASSRDNLGYNEQFF	TGCGCCAGCAGCCGGGACAACCTGGGGTACAATGAGCAGTTCTTC
TRBD2	few	TRBV5-5	TRBJ2-7	15	CASSLNPQLAVEQYF	TGTGCCAGCAGCTTGAACCCTCAACTAGCGGTCGAGCAGTACTTC
NA	NA	TRBV5-1	TRBJ2-7	15	CASSLVGVPVYEQYF	TGCGCCAGCAGCTTGGTGGGGGTGCCCGTTTACGAGCAGTACTTC
TRBD1	NA	TRBV27	TRBJ1-1	16	CASSAWTGGVNTEAFF	TGTGCCAGCAGCGCATGGACAGGGGGCGTGAACACTGAAGCTTTCTTT
NA	NA	TRBV20-1	TRBJ2-1	14	CSARRQLSYNEQFF	TGCAGTGCTAGAAGACAGTTATCCTACAATGAGCAGTTCTTC
NA	NA	TRBV6-2/TRBV6-3	TRBJ2-7	21	CASRGGQLRRDPRRLYHEQYF	TGTGCCAGCAGAGGCGGGCAGCTTCGTCGGGACCCTAGGCGTTTATACCACGAGCAGTACTTC
NA	NA	TRBV7-6	TRBJ2-5	16	CASSLDLRTLQETQYF	TGTGCCAGCAGCCTGGATTTGCGGACCCTACAAGAGACCCAGTACTTC
NA	NA	TRBV1	TRBJ2-1	12	CTSSLEYNEQFF	TGCACCAGCAGCCTCGAATACAATGAGCAGTTCTTC
NA	NA	TRBV7-8	TRBJ2-7	16	CASSLSRIYITYEQYF	TGTGCCAGCAGCTTATCTCGGATCTACATTACTTACGAGCAGTACTTC
NA	NA	TRBV6-2/TRBV6-3	TRBJ1-2	16	CATSRVGVLTNYGYPF	TGTGCCACCAGCCGGGTCGGGGTACTAACTAACTATGGCTACCCCTTC
NA	NA	TRBV5-1	TRBJ2-1	14	CASSLGEAYNEQFF	TGCGCCAGCAGCTTGGGGGAAGCATACAATGAGCAGTTCTTC